This T cell receptor beta chain was obtained from a study of cytomegalovirus exposure and HLA in healthy donors. Regarding the study as a whole: Reportedly, TCR beta sequences accurately predicted HLA-A and HLA-B alleles in most subjects. Later analysis associated a missense DCLRE1C variant with TCR beta V- and J-gene trimming. A classifier reportedly called cytomegalovirus status with high sensitivity and specificity.

Amplification used 60 Vbeta primers and 13 Jbeta primers. The authors' processing: Among the unique TCR beta chains that a later analysis counted, 80 million to 100 million in all, roughly 10 million were shared. Sequenced by immunoSEQ multiplex PCR; TCRdb stores in-frame clones only, minus some. D and trimming come from the DNA, and the V and J calls and clone size come from that table. The sample carries about 140,000 clones, less than 85% recorded once. CDR1 is SEHNR, CDR2 FQNEAQ, per germline (reference sequence). The CDR3 has 15 amino acids. Trimming took 5 bases from V and 0 from J, leaving 8 bases between them. With regard to this clone: Its antigen is as yet unknown.

The specimen was PBMCs. The sequence was obtained from a man aged 40-49 years in good health and CMV-seronegative. The J gene is TRBJ1-6, the V gene TRBV7-9; tentatively, D is TRBD1 (6 bases). CDR3: CASSPGVSYNSPLHF. CDR3 bases: TGTGCCAGCAGCCCAGGGGTCTCCTATAATTCACCCCTCCACTTT.